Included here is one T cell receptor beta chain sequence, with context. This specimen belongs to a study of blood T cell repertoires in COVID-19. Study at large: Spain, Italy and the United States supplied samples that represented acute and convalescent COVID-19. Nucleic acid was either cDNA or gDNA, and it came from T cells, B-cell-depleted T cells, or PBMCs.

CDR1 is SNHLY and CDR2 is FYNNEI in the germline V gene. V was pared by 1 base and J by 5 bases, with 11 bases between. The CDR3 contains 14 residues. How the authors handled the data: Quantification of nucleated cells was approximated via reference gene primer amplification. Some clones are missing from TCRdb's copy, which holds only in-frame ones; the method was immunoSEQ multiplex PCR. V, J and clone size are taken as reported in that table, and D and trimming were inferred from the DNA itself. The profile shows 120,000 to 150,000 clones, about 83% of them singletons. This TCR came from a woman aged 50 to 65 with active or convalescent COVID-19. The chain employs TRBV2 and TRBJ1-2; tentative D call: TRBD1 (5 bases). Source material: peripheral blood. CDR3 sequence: CASSEGSGNYGYTF. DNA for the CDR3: TGTGCCAGCAGTGAAGGGTCAGGGAATTATGGCTACACCTTC.